Included here is one T cell receptor beta chain sequence, with context. Its antigen is currently unknown. V shed 3 bases and J shed 6 bases, with 23 bases lying between them. There are 18 residues in the CDR3. The germline gives CDR1 LNHDA, CDR2 SQIVND (reference sequence). These data belong to a study of cytomegalovirus exposure and HLA in healthy donors. Points from the study as a whole: The classifier reportedly diagnosed cytomegalovirus status with high specificity and sensitivity.

It was the roughly 120-subject validation cohort, separate from the approximately 670-subject first cohort, to which the donors belonged. TCRdb keeps only in-frame clones here, not all; method: immunoSEQ multiplex PCR. This table has around 260,000 clones, less than 95% appearing once. The sequence came from a woman aged 25 to 39 in good health and CMV-seronegative. The chain joins TRBV19 to TRBJ2-2, with D possibly being TRBD2 (5 bases). The sample was PBMCs. The CDR3 bases are TGTGCCAGTAGTATTGGCCCTTATCCGGTAAAAGCGGCCGGGGAGCTGTTTTTT. Protein sequence: CASSIGPYPVKAAGELFF.